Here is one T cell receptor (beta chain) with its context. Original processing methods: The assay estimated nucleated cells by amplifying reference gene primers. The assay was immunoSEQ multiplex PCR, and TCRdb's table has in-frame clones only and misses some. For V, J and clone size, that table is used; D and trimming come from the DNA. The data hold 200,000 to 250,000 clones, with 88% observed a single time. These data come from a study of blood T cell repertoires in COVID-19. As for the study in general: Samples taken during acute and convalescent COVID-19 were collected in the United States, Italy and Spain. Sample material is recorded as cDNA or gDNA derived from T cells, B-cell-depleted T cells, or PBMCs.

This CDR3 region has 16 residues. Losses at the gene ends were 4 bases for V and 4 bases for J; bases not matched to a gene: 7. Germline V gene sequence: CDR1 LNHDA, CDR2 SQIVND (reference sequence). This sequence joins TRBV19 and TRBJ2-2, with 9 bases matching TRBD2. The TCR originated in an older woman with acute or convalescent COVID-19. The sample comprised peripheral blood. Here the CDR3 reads CASSTRTSVSTGELFF. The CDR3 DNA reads TGTGCCAGTAGTACCCGGACTAGCGTGAGCACCGGGGAGCTGTTTTTT. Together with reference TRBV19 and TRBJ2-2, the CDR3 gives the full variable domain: DGGITQSPKYLFRKEGQNVTLSCEQNLNHDAMYWYRQDPGQGLRLIYYSQIVNDFQKGDIAEGYSVSREKKESFPLTVTSAQKNPTAFYLCASSTRTSVSTGELFFGEGSRLTVL.